The present T cell receptor (beta chain) was sequenced within a study of CD4 and CD8 cells across lung adenocarcinoma regions. TCRdb processed the PCR reads anew with MiXCR; each CDR3 protein has one entry. The table includes under 20,000 distinct CDR3 sequences, roughly 46% detected once. This CDR3 is built from 15 residues. The V and J ends lost 5 bases and 1 base respectively, with 9 bases between them. Per the germline V gene, CDR1 is SGHTA and CDR2 is FQGNSA. Donors had localized lung adenocarcinoma, a non-small cell lung cancer. The rearrangement uses TRBV7-2 and TRBJ2-6; D might be TRBD1 (5 bases). The receptor's source is a male donor with lung adenocarcinoma. The CD4 and CD8 labels of this study may be unreliable. What was sequenced was CD4+ T cells from the margin of a lung tumor. The CDR3 loop is CASSHYRSGANVLTF. DNA for the CDR3: TGTGCCAGCAGCCACTACAGGTCTGGGGCCAACGTCCTGACTTTC.